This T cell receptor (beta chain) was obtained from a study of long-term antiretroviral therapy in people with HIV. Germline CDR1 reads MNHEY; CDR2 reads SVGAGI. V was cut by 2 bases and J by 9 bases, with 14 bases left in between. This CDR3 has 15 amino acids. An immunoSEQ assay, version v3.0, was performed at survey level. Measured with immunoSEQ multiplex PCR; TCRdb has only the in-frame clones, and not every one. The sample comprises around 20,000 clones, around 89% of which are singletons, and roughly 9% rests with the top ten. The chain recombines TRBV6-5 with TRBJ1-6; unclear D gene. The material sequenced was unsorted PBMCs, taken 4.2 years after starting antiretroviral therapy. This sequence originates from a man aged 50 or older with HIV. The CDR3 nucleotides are TGTGCCAGCAGTTACGATCCGGGGAAAGCTTCACCCCTCCACTTT. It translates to CASSYDPGKASPLHF.